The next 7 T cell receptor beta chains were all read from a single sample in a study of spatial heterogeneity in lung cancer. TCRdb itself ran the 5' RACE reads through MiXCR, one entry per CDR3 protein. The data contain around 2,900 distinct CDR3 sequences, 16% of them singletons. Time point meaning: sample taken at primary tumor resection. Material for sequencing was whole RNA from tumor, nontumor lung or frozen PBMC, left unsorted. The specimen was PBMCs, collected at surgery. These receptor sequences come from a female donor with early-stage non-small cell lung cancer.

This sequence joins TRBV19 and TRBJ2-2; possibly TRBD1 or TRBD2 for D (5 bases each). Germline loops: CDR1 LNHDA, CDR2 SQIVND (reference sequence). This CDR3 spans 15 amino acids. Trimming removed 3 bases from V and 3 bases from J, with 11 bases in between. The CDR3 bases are TGTGCCAGTAGTATCTCGGGGCCAGACACCGGGGAGCTGTTTTTT. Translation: CASSISGPDTGELFF.

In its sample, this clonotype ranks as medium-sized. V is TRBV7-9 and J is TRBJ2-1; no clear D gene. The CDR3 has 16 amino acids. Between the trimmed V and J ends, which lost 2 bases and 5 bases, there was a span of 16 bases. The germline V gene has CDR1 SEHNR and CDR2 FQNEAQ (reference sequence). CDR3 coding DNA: TGTGCCAGCAGCTTACACTCCTCTAACCCCCACAATGAGCAGTTCTTC. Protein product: CASSLHSSNPHNEQFF.

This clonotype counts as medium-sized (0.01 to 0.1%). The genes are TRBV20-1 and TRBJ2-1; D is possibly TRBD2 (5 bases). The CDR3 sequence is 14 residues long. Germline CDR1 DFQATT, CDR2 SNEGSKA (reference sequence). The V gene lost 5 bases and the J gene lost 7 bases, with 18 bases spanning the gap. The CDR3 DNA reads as TGCAGTGCTCCAGTCCTAGCAGAATGGAATGAGCAGTTCTTC. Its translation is CSAPVLAEWNEQFF.

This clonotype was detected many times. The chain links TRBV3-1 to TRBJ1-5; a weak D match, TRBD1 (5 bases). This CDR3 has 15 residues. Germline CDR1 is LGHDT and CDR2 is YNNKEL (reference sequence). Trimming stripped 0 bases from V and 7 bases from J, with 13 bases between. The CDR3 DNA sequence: TGTGCCAGCAGCCAAGATGCAGGGAGGGGACAGCCCCAGCATTTT. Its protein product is CASSQDAGRGQPQHF.

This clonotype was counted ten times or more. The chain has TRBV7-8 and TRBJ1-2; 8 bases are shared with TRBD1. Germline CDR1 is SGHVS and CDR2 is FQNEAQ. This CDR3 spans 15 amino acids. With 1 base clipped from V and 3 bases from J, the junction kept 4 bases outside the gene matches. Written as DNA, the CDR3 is TGTGCCAGCAGCTTAGGATCGGGACAGGACTATGGCTACACCTTC. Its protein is CASSLGSGQDYGYTF.

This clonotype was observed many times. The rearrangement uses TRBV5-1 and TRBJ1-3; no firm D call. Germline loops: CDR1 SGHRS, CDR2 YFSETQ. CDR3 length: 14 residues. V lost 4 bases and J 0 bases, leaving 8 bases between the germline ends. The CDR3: CASSPTLSGNTIYF. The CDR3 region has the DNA TGCGCCAGCAGCCCGACACTCTCTGGAAACACCATATATTTT.

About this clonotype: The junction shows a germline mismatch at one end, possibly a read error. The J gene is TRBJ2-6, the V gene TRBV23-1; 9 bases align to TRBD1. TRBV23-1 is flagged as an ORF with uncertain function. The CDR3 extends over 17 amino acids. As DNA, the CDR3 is TGCGCCAGTTGGAAGAGGGCCTGCTGGACAGGGGCCAACGACCTGACTTTC. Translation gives CASWKRACWTGANDLTF.